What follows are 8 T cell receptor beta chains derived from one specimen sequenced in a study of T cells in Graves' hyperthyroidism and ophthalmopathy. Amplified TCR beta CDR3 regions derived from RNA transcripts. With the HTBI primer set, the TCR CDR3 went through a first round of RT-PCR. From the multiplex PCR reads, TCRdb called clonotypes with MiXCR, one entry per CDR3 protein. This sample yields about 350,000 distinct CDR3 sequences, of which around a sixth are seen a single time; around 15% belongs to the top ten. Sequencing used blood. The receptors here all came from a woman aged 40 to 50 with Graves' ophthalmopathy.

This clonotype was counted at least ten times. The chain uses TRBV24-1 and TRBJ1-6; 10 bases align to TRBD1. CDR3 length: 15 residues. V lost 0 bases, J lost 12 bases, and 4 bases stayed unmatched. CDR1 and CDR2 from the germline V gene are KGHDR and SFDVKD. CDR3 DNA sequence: TGTGCCACCAGTGATTTGTCGGGACAGGGGAGACCCCTCCACTTT. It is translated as CATSDLSGQGRPLHF.

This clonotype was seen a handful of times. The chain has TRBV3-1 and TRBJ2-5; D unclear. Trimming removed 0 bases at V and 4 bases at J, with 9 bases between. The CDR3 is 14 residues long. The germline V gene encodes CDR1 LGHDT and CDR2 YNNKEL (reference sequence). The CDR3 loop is CASSQDLLPETQYF. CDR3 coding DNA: TGTGCCAGCAGCCAAGATTTATTGCCAGAGACCCAGTACTTC.

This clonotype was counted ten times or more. CDR3 protein: CASSQVVGLTEAFF. For the CDR3, the DNA is TGTGCCAGCAGCCAGGTTGTCGGCCTCACTGAAGCTTTCTTT. This chain uses TRBV7-9 with TRBJ1-1; D remains unclear. CDR1 and CDR2 (germline): SEHNR, FQNEAQ (reference sequence). The CDR3 extends over 14 amino acids. V was clipped by 5 bases and J by 4 bases, with 14 bases between them.

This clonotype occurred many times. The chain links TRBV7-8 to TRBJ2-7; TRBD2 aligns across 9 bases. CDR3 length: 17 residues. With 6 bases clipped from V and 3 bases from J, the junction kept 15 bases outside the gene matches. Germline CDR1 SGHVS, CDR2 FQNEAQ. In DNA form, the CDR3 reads TGTGCCAGCAGACCCCGGCGGGGGGGAGTGGTTAACTACGAGCAGTACTTC. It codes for CASRPRRGGVVNYEQYF.

CDR3 in DNA: TGTGCCAGCAGACAGCGGGGCGGCGGTCAGCCCCAGCATTTT. The encoded protein is CASRQRGGGQPQHF. The V gene is TRBV6-1, the J gene TRBJ1-5; D may be TRBD1 (5 bases). Germline V CDR1 and CDR2: MNHNS, SASEGT. V lost 6 bases and J lost 6, with 15 bases in between. CDR3 length equals 14 residues.

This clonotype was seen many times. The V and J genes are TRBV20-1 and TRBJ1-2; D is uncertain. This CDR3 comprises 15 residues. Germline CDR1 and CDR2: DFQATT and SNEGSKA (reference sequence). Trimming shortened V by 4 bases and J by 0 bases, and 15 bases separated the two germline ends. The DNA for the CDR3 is TGCAGTGCTACTAATCGAAAAATTTCTAACTATGGCTACACCTTC. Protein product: CSATNRKISNYGYTF.

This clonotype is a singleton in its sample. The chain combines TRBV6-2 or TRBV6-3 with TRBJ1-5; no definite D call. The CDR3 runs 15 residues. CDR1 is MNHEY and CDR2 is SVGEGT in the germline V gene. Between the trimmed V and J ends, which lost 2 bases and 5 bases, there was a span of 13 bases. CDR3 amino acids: CASSYSSEGHQPQHF. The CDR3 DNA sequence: TGTGCCAGCAGTTACAGCTCGGAAGGGCATCAGCCCCAGCATTTT.

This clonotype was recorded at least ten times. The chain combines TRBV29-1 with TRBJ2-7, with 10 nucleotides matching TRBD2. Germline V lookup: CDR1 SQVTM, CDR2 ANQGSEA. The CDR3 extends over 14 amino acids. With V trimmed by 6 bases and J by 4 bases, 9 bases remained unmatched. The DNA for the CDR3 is TGCAGCGTGGAACTAGCGGGAAAACCTTACGAGCAGTACTTC. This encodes CSVELAGKPYEQYF.